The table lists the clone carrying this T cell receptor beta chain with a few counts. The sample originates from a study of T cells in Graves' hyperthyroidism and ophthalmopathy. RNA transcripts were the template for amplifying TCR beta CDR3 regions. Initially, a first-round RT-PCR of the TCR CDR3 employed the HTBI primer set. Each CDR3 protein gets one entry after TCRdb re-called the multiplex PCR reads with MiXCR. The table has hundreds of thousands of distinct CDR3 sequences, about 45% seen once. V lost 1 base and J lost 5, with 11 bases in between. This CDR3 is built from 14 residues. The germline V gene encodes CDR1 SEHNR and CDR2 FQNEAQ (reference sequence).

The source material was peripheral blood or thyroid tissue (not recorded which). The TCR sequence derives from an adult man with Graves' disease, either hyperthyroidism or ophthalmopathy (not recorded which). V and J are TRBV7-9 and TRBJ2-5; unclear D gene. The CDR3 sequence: CASSLDSRLETQYF. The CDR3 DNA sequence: TGTGCCAGCAGCTTAGATTCTAGATTGGAGACCCAGTACTTC.